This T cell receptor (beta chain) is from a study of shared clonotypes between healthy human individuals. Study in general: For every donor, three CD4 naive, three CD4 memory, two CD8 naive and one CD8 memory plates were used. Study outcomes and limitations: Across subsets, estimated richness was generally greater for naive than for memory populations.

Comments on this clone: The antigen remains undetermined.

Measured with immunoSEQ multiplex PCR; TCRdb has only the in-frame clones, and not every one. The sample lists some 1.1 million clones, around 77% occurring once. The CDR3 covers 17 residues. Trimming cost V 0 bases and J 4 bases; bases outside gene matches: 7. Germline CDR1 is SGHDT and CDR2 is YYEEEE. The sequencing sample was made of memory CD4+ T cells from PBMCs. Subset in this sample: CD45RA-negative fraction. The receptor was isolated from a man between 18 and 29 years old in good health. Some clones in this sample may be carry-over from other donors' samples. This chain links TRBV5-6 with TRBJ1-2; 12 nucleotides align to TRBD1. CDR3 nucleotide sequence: TGTGCCAGCAGCTTGGCCGGGACAGGGGGCATGGTCTATGGCTACACCTTC. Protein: CASSLAGTGGMVYGYTF.